This is a list of T cell receptor beta chains from one sample in a study of cytotoxic CD8 clonotypes in ibrutinib-treated CLL. The assay was immunoSEQ multiplex PCR, and TCRdb's table has in-frame clones only and misses some. The sample shows around 330,000 clones, approximately 67% of them seen only once. The material sequenced was PBMCs, taken after 36 months of ibrutinib treatment. Receptor source: a human donor with chronic lymphocytic leukemia. Each CDR3 is given with its conserved first and last residue. D genes are given only for firm matches. Not all rows give a size; the values are once, few, many and, for expanded clones, a class.

d_call j_call clone_size v_call cdr3_aa cdr3_nt
. TRBJ2-7 once TRBV15 CATSPQSSYEQYF TGTGCCACCAGCCCTCAGAGCTCCTACGAGCAGTACTTC
. TRBJ1-2 . TRBV11-2 CASSFVLDYGYTF TGTGCCAGCAGCTTTGTTTTAGACTATGGCTACACCTTC
. TRBJ2-1 . TRBV12-5 CASGFWGAGTPNEQFF TGTGCTAGTGGTTTTTGGGGGGCGGGTACTCCCAATGAGCAGTTCTTC
. TRBJ2-5 . TRBV7-8 CASSSPGLRETQYF TGTGCCAGCAGCTCCCCGGGGCTAAGAGAGACCCAGTACTTC
. TRBJ2-1 . TRBV27 CASSLWATDYNEQFF TGTGCCAGCAGTTTATGGGCGACGGATTACAATGAGCAGTTCTTC
. TRBJ1-3 few TRBV4-1 CASSQGASSGNTIYF TGCGCCAGCAGCCAAGGAGCGTCCTCTGGAAACACCATATATTTT
TRBD2 TRBJ2-3 . TRBV27 CASSLSAPSGGATDTQYF TGTGCCAGCAGTTTATCGGCTCCTAGCGGGGGGGCCACAGATACGCAGTATTTT
. TRBJ1-1 . TRBV5-1 CASSRGDKWNTEAFF TGCGCCAGCTCCCGGGGGGACAAGTGGAACACTGAAGCTTTCTTT
. TRBJ1-1 . TRBV4-1 CASSSISGLNTEAFF TGCGCCAGCAGCTCGATTTCGGGTTTGAACACTGAAGCTTTCTTT
. TRBJ1-4 . TRBV6-6 CASREQNRAEKLFF TGTGCCAGCAGGGAACAAAACCGGGCTGAAAAACTGTTTTTT